In its sample, the clone carrying this T cell receptor (beta chain) was seen many times. Relying on iRepertoire HTBI primers and Arm-PCR of CDR3 regions, the team built TCR beta libraries. TCRdb itself ran the multiplex PCR reads through MiXCR, one entry per CDR3 protein. The data hold about 440,000 distinct CDR3 sequences, with about 15% observed a single time. This entry belongs to a study of regulatory T cells in long-lasting Graves disease. Time point defined: newly diagnosed GD, antithyroid drugs for less than 3 months. Extracted RNA from PBMCs served as the source of the TCR library. With 5 bases clipped from V and 11 bases from J, the junction kept 13 bases outside the gene matches. CDR3 length: 14 amino acids. The germline V gene has CDR1 ENHRY and CDR2 SYGVKD. These same data were also listed under a study on T cells in Graves' hyperthyroidism and ophthalmopathy. That paper notes: The study used the HTBI primer set for a first-round RT-PCR of the TCR CDR3.

The V and J genes are TRBV10-3 and TRBJ1-1, with TRBD1 identical over 8 bases. Here the sequenced sample was peripheral blood mononuclear cells (PBMCs), taken at new diagnosis, from a patient treated with antithyroid drugs. The receptor was derived from a woman under 40 with Graves disease. DNA for the CDR3: TGTGCCATCAGTTACCCCGGGACAGGCGGCGAGGCTTTCTTT. Amino acids: CAISYPGTGGEAFF.